This T cell receptor beta chain was documented in a study of regulatory T cells in long-lasting Graves disease. CDR3 regions were amplified by Arm-PCR using iRepertoire HTBI primers to build TCR beta libraries. The authors' processing: Overall, samples carried 62 TRBV and approximately 14 TRBJ segments. TCRdb independently ran MiXCR on the multiplex PCR reads; one entry per CDR3 protein. TCRdb assigned the V and J calls; the authors' analysis was not used. The top ten clones hold 6.5% to 10% of a sample with about 470,000 distinct CDR3 sequences, around 20% of them seen once. The sample's time point: persistent/refractory GD, antithyroid drugs over 5 years with positive TRAb. The TCR library used RNA extracted from PBMCs. The sample was peripheral blood mononuclear cells (PBMCs), taken when the disease was refractory, from a patient treated with antithyroid drugs. This clonotype originated in a female donor with Graves disease.

CDR3 sequence reads: CASSSQDSGLDEQYF. As DNA, the CDR3 is TGTGCCAGCAGTTCACAAGACAGCGGTTTGGACGAGCAGTACTTC. This rearrangement joins TRBV6-5 to TRBJ2-7; D may be TRBD1 or TRBD2 (5 bases each). The V and J ends lost 4 bases and 5 bases respectively, with 18 bases between them. The CDR3 extends over 15 amino acids. CDR1 and CDR2 from the germline V gene are MNHEY and SVGAGI.